This T cell receptor beta chain was retrieved from a study of blood T cell repertoires in COVID-19. The V gene's germline CDR1 is DFQATT and CDR2 SNEGSKA (reference sequence). With 6 bases clipped from V and 5 bases from J, the junction kept 3 bases outside the gene matches. The CDR3 extends over 11 amino acids. Among Cohort 3 donors, those recovered had two negative PCRs, clearance, or symptom resolution. Per the authors' pipeline: Quantification of nucleated cells was approximated via reference gene primer amplification. Assay used: immunoSEQ multiplex PCR; TCRdb lists only in-frame clones, some missing. V, J and clone size derive from that table, while D and trimming were established from the DNA sequence. The data hold some 490,000 clones, with around 85% observed a single time.

The chain has TRBV20-1 and TRBJ1-1; 7 nucleotides match TRBD1. Sequenced sample: PBMCs or T cells enriched from blood (not recorded which). The TCR originated in a woman aged 55 to 70 who had recovered from COVID-19. The DNA for the CDR3 is TGCAGTGCGAAGGGGGCAACTGAAGCTTTCTTT. As protein: CSAKGATEAFF.